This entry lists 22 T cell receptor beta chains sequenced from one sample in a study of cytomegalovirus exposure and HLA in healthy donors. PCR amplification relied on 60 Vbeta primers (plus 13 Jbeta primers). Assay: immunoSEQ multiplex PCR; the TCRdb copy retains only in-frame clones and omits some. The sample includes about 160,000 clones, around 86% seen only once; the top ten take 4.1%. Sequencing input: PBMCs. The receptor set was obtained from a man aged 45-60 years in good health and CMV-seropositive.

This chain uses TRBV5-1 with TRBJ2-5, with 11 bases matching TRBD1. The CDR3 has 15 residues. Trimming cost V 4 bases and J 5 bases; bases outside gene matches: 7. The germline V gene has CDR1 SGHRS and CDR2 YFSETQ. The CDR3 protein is CASSQGQGAGETQYF. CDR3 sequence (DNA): TGCGCCAGCAGCCAAGGACAGGGGGCTGGGGAGACCCAGTACTTC.

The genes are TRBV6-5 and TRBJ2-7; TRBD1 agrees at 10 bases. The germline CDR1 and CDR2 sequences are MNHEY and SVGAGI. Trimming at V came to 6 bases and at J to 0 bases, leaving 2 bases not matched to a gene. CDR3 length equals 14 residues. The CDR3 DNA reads TGTGCCAGCAGGGACAGGGGGAGCTCCTACGAGCAGTACTTC. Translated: CASRDRGSSYEQYF.

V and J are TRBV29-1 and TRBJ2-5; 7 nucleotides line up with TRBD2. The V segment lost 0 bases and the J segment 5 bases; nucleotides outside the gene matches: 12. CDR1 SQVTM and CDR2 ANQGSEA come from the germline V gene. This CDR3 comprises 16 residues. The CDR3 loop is CSVEEFGGTDLETQYF. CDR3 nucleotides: TGCAGCGTTGAAGAGTTCGGGGGGACGGATTTGGAGACCCAGTACTTC.

CDR3 sequence (DNA): TGTGCCTGGACAGGGATCTCCTACAATGAGCAGTTCTTC. It is translated as CAWTGISYNEQFF. The V gene is TRBV30, the J gene TRBJ2-1; D is possibly TRBD1 (5 bases). The CDR3 consists of 13 residues. From germline, CDR1 is GTSNPN and CDR2 SVGIG (reference sequence). Trimming shortened V by 4 bases and J by 0 bases, and 7 bases separated the two germline ends. The full variable domain, its missing parts supplied by reference TRBV30 and TRBJ2-1, is SQTIHQWPATLVQPVGSPLSLECTVEGTSNPNLYWYRQAAGRGLQLLFYSVGIGQISSEVPQNLSASRPQDRQFILSSKKLLLSDSGFYLCAWTGISYNEQFFGPGTRLTVL.

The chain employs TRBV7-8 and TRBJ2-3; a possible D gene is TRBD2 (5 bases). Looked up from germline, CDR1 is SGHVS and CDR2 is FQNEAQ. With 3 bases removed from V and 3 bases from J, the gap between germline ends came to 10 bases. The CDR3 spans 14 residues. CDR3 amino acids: CASSFGGPTDTQYF. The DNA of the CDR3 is TGTGCCAGCAGCTTCGGCGGGCCAACAGATACGCAGTATTTT.

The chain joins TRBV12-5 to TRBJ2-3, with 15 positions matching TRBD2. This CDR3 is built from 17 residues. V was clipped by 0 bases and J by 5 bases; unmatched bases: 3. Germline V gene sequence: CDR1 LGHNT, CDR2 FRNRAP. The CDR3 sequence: CASGLVPGLAGGDTQYF. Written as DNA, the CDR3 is TGTGCTAGTGGTTTGGTACCGGGACTAGCGGGAGGAGATACGCAGTATTTT. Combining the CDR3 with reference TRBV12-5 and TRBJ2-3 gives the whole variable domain DARVTQTPRHKVTEMGQEVTMRCQPILGHNTVFWYRQTMMQGLELLAYFRNRAPLDDSGMPKDRFSAEMPDATLATLKIQPSEPRDSAVYFCASGLVPGLAGGDTQYFGPGTRLTVL.

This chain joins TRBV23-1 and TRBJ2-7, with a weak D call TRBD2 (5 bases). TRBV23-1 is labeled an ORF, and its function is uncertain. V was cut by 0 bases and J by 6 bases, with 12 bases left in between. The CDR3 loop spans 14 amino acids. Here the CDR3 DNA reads TGCGCCAGCAGTCAATCGGGCTCAGGAGGCGAGCAGTACTTC. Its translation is CASSQSGSGGEQYF.

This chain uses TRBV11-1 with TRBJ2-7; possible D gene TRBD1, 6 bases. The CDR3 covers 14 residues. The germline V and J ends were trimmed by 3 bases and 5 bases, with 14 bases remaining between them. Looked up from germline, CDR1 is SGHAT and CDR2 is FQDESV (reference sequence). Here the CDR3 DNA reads TGTGCCAGCAGCTTCGGCAGGGGCGGTGACGAGCAGTACTTC. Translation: CASSFGRGGDEQYF. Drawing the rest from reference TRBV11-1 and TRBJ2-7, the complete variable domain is EAEVAQSPRYKITEKSQAVAFWCDPISGHATLYWYRQILGQGPELLVQFQDESVVDDSQLPKDRFSAERLKGVDSTLKIQPAELGDSAMYLCASSFGRGGDEQYFGPGTRLTVT.

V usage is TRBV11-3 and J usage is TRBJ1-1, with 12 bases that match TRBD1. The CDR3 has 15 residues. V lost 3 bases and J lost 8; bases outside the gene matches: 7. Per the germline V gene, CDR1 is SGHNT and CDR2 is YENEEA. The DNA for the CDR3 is TGTGCCAGCAGCTTGGGACAGGGGGCGGCCACAGAAGCTTTCTTT. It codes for CASSLGQGAATEAFF.

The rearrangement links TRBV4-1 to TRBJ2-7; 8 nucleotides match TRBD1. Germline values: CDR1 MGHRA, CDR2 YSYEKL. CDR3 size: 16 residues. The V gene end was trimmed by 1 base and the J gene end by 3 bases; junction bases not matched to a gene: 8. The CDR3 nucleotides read TGCGCCAGCAGCCAAGTGTCCAGGGGGCTCTTCTACGAGCAGTACTTC. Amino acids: CASSQVSRGLFYEQYF.

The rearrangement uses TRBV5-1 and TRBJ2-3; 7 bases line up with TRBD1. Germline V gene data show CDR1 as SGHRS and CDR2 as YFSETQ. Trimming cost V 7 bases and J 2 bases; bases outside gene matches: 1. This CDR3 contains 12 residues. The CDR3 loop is CASGQDTDTQYF. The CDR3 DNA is TGCGCCAGCGGACAGGACACAGATACGCAGTATTTT.

DNA of the CDR3: TGTGCCAGCAGCGTTACACAGGGGACCTCTGGAAACACCATATATTTT. Its translation is CASSVTQGTSGNTIYF. The genes are TRBV11-2 and TRBJ1-3; the match to TRBD1 covers 7 bases. The CDR3 contains 16 residues. The J segment lost 0 bases and the V segment lost 5 bases, leaving 7 bases of the junction unmatched. Germline CDR1 SGHAT, CDR2 FQNNGV. Filled out from reference TRBV11-2 and TRBJ1-3, the complete variable domain reads EAGVAQSPRYKIIEKRQSVAFWCNPISGHATLYWYQQILGQGPKLLIQFQNNGVVDDSQLPKDRFSAERLKGVDSTLKIQPAKLEDSAVYLCASSVTQGTSGNTIYFGEGSWLTVV.

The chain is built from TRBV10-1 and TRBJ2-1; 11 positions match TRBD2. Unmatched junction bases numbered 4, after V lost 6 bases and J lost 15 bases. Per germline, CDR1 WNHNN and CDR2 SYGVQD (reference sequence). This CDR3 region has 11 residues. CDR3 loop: CASSGLAGAFF. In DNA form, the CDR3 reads TGCGCCAGCAGCGGACTAGCGGGCGCGTTCTTC.

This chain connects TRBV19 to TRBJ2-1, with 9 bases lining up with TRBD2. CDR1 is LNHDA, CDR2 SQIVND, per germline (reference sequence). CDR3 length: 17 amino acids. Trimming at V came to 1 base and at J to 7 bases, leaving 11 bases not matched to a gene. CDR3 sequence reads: CASSIVGTSSGGNEQFF. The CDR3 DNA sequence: TGTGCCAGTAGTATAGTGGGGACTAGCAGCGGGGGGAATGAGCAGTTCTTC.

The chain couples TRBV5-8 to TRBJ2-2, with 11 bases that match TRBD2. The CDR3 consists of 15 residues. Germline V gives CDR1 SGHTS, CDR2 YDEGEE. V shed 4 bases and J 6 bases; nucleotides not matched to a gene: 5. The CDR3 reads CASSRLAGLAGELFF. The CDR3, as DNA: TGTGCCAGCAGCAGACTAGCGGGGCTCGCCGGGGAGCTGTTTTTT.

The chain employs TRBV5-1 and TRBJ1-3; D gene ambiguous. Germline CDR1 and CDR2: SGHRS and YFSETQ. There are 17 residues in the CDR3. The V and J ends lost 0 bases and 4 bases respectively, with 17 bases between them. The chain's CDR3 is CASSLGPRASRGNTIYF. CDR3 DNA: TGCGCCAGCAGCTTGGGACCGAGGGCTTCGAGGGGAAACACCATATATTTT.

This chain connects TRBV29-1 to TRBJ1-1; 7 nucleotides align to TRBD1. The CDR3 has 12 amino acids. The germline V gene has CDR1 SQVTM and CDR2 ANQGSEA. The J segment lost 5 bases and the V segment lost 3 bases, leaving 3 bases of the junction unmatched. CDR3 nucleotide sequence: TGCAGCGTTGATAGGGGGCAGACTGAAGCTTTCTTT. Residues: CSVDRGQTEAFF. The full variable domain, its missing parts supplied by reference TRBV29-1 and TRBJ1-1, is SAVISQKPSRDICQRGTSLTIQCQVDSQVTMMFWYRQQPGQSLTLIATANQGSEATYESGFVIDKFPISRPNLTFSTLTVSNMSPEDSSIYLCSVDRGQTEAFFGQGTRLTVV.

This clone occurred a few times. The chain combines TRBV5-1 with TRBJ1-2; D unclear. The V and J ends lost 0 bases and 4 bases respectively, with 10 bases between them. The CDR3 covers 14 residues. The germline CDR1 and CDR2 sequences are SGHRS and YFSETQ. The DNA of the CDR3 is TGCGCCAGCAGCTTGGAGCCGGGGTTCTATGGCTACACCTTC. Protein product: CASSLEPGFYGYTF.

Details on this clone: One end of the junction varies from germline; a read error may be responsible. For the CDR3, the DNA is TGTGCCAGCAGTCCGATCGGGACAGGGAACCCTGAAGCTTTCTTT. It codes for CASSPIGTGNPEAFF. The chain links TRBV6-5 to TRBJ1-1, with 9 bases lining up with TRBD1. The CDR3 contains 15 residues. Germline CDR1 and CDR2: MNHEY and SVGAGI.

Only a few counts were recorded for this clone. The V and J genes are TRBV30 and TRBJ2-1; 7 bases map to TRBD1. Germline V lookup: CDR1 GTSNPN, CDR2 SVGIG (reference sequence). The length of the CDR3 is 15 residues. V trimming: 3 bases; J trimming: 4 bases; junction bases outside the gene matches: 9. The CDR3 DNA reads TGTGCCTGGAGGCAACAGGGGTATACTTACAATGAGCAGTTCTTC. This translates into CAWRQQGYTYNEQFF.

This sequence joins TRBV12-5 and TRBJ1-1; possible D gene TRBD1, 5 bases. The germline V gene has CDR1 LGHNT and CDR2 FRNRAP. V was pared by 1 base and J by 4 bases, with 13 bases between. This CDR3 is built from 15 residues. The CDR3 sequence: CASGLGSGLGTEAFF. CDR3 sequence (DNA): TGTGCTAGTGGTTTGGGGTCAGGGTTGGGCACTGAAGCTTTCTTT.

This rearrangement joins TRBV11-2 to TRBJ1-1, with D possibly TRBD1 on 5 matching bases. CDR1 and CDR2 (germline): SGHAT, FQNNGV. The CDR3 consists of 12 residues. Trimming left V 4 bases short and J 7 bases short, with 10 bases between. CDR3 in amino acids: CASSSRGYEAFF. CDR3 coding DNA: TGTGCCAGCAGCTCAAGGGGTTATGAAGCTTTCTTT. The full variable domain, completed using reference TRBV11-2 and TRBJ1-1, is EAGVAQSPRYKIIEKRQSVAFWCNPISGHATLYWYQQILGQGPKLLIQFQNNGVVDDSQLPKDRFSAERLKGVDSTLKIQPAKLEDSAVYLCASSSRGYEAFFGQGTRLTVV.